These T cell receptor beta chains were read from a single sample in a study of cytomegalovirus exposure and HLA in healthy donors. The data were produced by immunoSEQ multiplex PCR, yet TCRdb's version contains in-frame clones alone and is incomplete. The table shows about 200,000 clones, with around 73% occurring only once. The specimen was PBMCs. The receptors stem from a male donor in good health and CMV-seronegative. The CDR3 runs from the conserved cysteine through the conserved F or W. The D gene is left open where the match is weak. A row's size may be missing; if present it is once, few, many or a size class.

v_gene: TRBV5-1; abundance: -; d_gene: TRBD1; j_gene: TRBJ2-2; CDR3aa: CASSSGQGYGELFF; CDR3nt: TGCGCCAGCAGCTCGGGACAGGGGTACGGGGAGCTGTTTTTT
v_gene: TRBV7-2; abundance: -; d_gene: TRBD2; j_gene: TRBJ2-3; CDR3aa: CASSLPGTSGIKDTQYF; CDR3nt: TGTGCCAGCAGTTTGCCCGGGACTAGCGGGATAAAAGATACGCAGTATTTT
v_gene: TRBV19; abundance: -; d_gene: -; j_gene: TRBJ2-1; CDR3aa: CASSIDRGLPNEQFF; CDR3nt: TGTGCCAGTAGTATAGACAGGGGACTACCCAATGAGCAGTTCTTC
v_gene: TRBV7-2; abundance: -; d_gene: TRBD2; j_gene: TRBJ2-7; CDR3aa: CASSLGSGSNYEQYF; CDR3nt: TGTGCCAGCAGCTTAGGCAGCGGGAGTAACTACGAGCAGTACTTC
v_gene: TRBV28; abundance: -; d_gene: -; j_gene: TRBJ2-1; CDR3aa: CASSVFGGSYNEQFF; CDR3nt: TGTGCCAGCAGTGTATTCGGAGGGTCCTACAATGAGCAGTTCTTC
v_gene: TRBV6-1; abundance: -; d_gene: -; j_gene: TRBJ1-5; CDR3aa: CASSYSGGNQPQHF; CDR3nt: TGTGCCAGCAGTTATTCCGGAGGGAATCAGCCCCAGCATTTT
v_gene: TRBV7-3; abundance: once; d_gene: TRBD2; j_gene: TRBJ2-1; CDR3aa: CASSTTENRTSGRGDNEQFF; CDR3nt: TGTGCCAGCAGCACGACAGAAAACAGGACTAGCGGGAGAGGGGACAATGAGCAGTTCTTC
v_gene: TRBV5-1; abundance: once; d_gene: -; j_gene: TRBJ1-1; CDR3aa: CASSLTQGYTEAFF; CDR3nt: TGCGCCAGCAGCTTGACCCAGGGATATACTGAAGCTTTCTTT
v_gene: TRBV5-4; abundance: -; d_gene: -; j_gene: TRBJ2-3; CDR3aa: CASSFSAGTDTQYF; CDR3nt: TGTGCCAGCAGCTTTAGCGCGGGGACAGATACGCAGTATTTT
v_gene: TRBV7-2; abundance: -; d_gene: -; j_gene: TRBJ2-7; CDR3aa: CASSFLWRDAEQYF; CDR3nt: -
v_gene: TRBV6-6; abundance: -; d_gene: TRBD1; j_gene: TRBJ2-3; CDR3aa: CASTGQSTDTQYF; CDR3nt: TGTGCCAGCACGGGACAGAGCACAGATACGCAGTATTTT
v_gene: TRBV6-5; abundance: few; d_gene: TRBD2; j_gene: TRBJ2-7; CDR3aa: CASTTSGGTYEQYF; CDR3nt: TGTGCCAGCACCACTAGCGGAGGGACCTACGAGCAGTACTTC
v_gene: TRBV25-1; abundance: -; d_gene: -; j_gene: TRBJ2-5; CDR3aa: CASSETGGRGETQYF; CDR3nt: TGTGCCAGCAGTGAAACGGGGGGCCGAGGAGAGACCCAGTACTTC
v_gene: TRBV7-8; abundance: -; d_gene: -; j_gene: TRBJ2-7; CDR3aa: CWRTPKSSYEQYF; CDR3nt: TGCTGGAGGACGCCGAAAAGCTCCTACGAGCAGTACTTC
v_gene: TRBV4-1; abundance: -; d_gene: -; j_gene: TRBJ2-1; CDR3aa: CASSPVRSYEQFF; CDR3nt: TGCGCCAGCAGCCCCGTCAGATCCTATGAGCAGTTCTTC
v_gene: TRBV5-1; abundance: -; d_gene: -; j_gene: TRBJ1-2; CDR3aa: CASSLTGINYGYTF; CDR3nt: TGCGCCAGCAGCCTCACAGGGATTAACTATGGCTACACCTTC
v_gene: TRBV5-4; abundance: -; d_gene: TRBD2; j_gene: TRBJ2-1; CDR3aa: CASSLVASGRVADEQFF; CDR3nt: TGTGCCAGCAGCTTGGTGGCTAGCGGGAGGGTTGCTGATGAGCAGTTCTTC
v_gene: TRBV5-4; abundance: -; d_gene: -; j_gene: TRBJ2-3; CDR3aa: CASSAELRADTQYF; CDR3nt: TGTGCCAGCAGTGCAGAGCTGCGGGCAGATACGCAGTATTTT
v_gene: TRBV29-1; abundance: -; d_gene: -; j_gene: TRBJ2-7; CDR3aa: CSVCSGGMAFCEQYF; CDR3nt: TGCAGCGTGTGTTCGGGGGGCATGGCTTTCTGCGAGCAGTACTTC
v_gene: TRBV7-9; abundance: once; d_gene: -; j_gene: TRBJ1-1; CDR3aa: CASSLGQANTEAFF; CDR3nt: TGTGCCAGCAGCTTAGGGCAGGCTAACACTGAAGCTTTCTTT